This TCR beta chain was recovered during a study of beta chain features in type 1 diabetes. Study-level findings and limits: Fewer insertions but more deletions were seen at VDJ junctions in type 1 diabetes patients. Within each of all four CD4+ subsets, Type 1 diabetes patients had TCRB CDR3s that were moderately but significantly shorter.

The V and J ends lost 5 bases and 5 bases, in that order; junction bases with no gene match: 12. The CDR3 consists of 16 residues. Germline V CDR1 and CDR2: SGHVS, FQNEAQ. All of the isolated RNA was reverse transcribed, so expressed TCRB transcripts were sequenced. Profiling relied on immunoSEQ multiplex PCR, and the TCRdb table lists in-frame clones only, not all of them. This table has approximately 240,000 clones, around 15% appearing once. Details on this clone: Its antigen is not known.

The sample consisted of naive CD4+ T cells from blood. The chain joins TRBV7-8 to TRBJ2-1; 7 bases are shared with TRBD1. The source is a man aged 25 to 40 with type 1 diabetes. The CDR3 here is CASSPLRAGGNNEQFF. The CDR3 coding sequence is TGTGCCAGCAGCCCCCTCAGGGCAGGGGGAAACAATGAGCAGTTCTTC.